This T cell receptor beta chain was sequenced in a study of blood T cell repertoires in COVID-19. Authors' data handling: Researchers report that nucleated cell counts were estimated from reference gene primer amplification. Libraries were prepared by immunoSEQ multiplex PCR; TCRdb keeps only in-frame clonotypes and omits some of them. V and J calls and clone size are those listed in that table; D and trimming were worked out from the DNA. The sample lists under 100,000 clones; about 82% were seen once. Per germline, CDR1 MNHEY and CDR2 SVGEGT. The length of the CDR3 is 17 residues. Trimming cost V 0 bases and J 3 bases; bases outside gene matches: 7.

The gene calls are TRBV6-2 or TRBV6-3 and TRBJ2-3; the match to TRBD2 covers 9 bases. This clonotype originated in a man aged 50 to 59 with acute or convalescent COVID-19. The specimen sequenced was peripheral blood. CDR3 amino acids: CASSYSPSGIGTDTQYF. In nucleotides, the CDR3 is TGTGCCAGCAGTTACTCGCCTAGCGGGATCGGGACAGATACGCAGTATTTT.